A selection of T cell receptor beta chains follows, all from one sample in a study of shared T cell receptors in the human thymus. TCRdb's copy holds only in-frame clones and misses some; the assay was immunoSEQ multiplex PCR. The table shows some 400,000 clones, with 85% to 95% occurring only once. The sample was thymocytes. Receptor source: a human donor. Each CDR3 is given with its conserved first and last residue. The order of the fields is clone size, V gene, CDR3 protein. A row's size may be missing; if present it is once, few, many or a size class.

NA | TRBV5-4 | CASSLKEITDTQYF
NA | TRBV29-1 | CSVVAGANVLTF
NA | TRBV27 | CASSIGTNNGYTF
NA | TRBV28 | CASLTGRQTQYF
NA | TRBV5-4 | CASSFRQNLAKNIQYF
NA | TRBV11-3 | CASGGYTGELFF
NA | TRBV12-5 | CASGLTPTRGPYEQYF
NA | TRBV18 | CASSPPWTSGRHSYEQYF
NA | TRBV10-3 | CAIGFQSSYEQYF
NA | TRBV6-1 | CASSVGSGSYNEQFF
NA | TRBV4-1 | CASSQAWTGGLQPQHF
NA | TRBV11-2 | CASSSTSGRAKTQYF
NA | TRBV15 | CATSPQEPTGTSMYNEQFF
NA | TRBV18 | CASSPFGGNTGELFF
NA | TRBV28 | CASRFRYRDRDHEQYF
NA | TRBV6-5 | CASSYSFSGSKYEQYF
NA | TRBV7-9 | CASSLTRGGRRGFTGELFF
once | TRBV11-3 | CASSLDELAGAPQETQYF
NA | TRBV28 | CASSGQGANEKLFF
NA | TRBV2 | CASSELGYNEQFF
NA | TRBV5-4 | CASSPRTNVANYGYTF
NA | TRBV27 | CASSLSGQGVHQPQHF
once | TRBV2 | CASSGGGWVAEAFF
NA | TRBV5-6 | CASSLVADEQFF
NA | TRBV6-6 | CASSRRDTPHTDTQYF
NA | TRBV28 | CAKGVGVGPAYGYTF
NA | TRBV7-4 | CASSLYGTGVQNTEAFF
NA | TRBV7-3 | CASSLIPSGVHPNPDGDTQYF
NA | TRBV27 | CASSSSTGGAYEQYF